This T cell receptor beta chain was retrieved from a study of T cells after yellow fever vaccination. On the study more broadly: Fractions of low cell number were prepared using SMART-Seq v4 Ultra Low Input.

A note on this clonotype: The antigen is not known.

Study findings and constraints: The booster saw the reappearance of most primary-vaccination clones (roughly 96% CD4, less than 90% CD8). CD4 and CD8 compartments shared a small share of clonotypes.

The germline gives CDR1 MNHNY, CDR2 SVGAGI (reference sequence). V shed 0 bases and J shed 8 bases, with 10 bases lying between them. CDR3 size: 13 residues. TCRdb re-called the 5' RACE reads with MiXCR, one entry per CDR3 protein. Among around 320,000 distinct CDR3 sequences listed, roughly 8.7% were seen once. This sequence was found in a man between 18 and 35 years old who received the YFV17D yellow fever vaccine. This chain joins TRBV6-6 and TRBJ1-1; D is unclear. This material consisted of CD4+ T cells sorted from PBMCs, taken 5 days after the yellow fever booster vaccination. The CDR3 is CASSYSPWSEAFF. The CDR3 nucleotides are TGTGCCAGCAGTTACTCCCCCTGGTCGGAAGCTTTCTTT.